This T cell receptor (beta chain) was recorded in a study of T cell responses to AZD1222 COVID-19 vaccine (dated by TCRdb to the early 2020s). Study-level background: TCR sequencing covered approximately 230 trial participants: nearly 210 given two doses of AZD1222 and about 26 given two doses of MenACWY control vaccine. Enrollment into the trials was organized by age into subgroups of 18-55, 56-69 and 70-plus years, and those subgroups contained approximately 160, 26 and 62 TCR-sequenced participants, respectively. What the research found in general, with its limitations: Reportedly, close to half of the unique spike-specific TCRs recognized epitopes lying outside the regions that are mutated in the B.1.351 and B.1.1.7 variants. Participants were mostly white British and included more females than males, and it was suggested by the authors that clonal diversity may have been underestimated. After two AZD1222 doses, both the breadth and the depth of spike-specific TCRs were significantly higher than at day 0 and than in MenACWY recipients. Only six AZD1222 recipients were SARS-CoV-2 seropositive at baseline, limiting conclusions about previously exposed vaccinees. CD4 TCRs associated with the vaccine covered the entire spike protein, and the dominant responses were in regions 160-218 and 743-854. No day 14 peak-response samples were available, so repertoires were characterized only after the peak T cell response. In the small 56-69-year group, the increase in depth fell short of significance, most likely because of low power.

The CDR3 regions of human TCRbeta chains were analyzed by immunosequencing. As for how the authors treated the data: TCRs in the repertoires were compared against a reference library of SARS-CoV-2-specific TCRs that had been generated with the MIRA antigen-specificity platform. Breadth meant the fraction of unique TCRs that were SARS-CoV-2-associated, whereas depth meant the fraction of total T cells that were SARS-CoV-2-associated. Each spike-specific TCR was assigned to its reactive spike region and to a CD4 or CD8 class using the MIRA data. Log10-transformed breadth and depth values were compared by one-way ANOVA with Sidak's multiple comparisons tests. The table comes from immuneACCESS by way of TCRdb, which keeps in-frame sequences with V and J called. Part of the clones is missing from these tables; in studies checked, under half for an unresolved V gene and the rest for unknown reasons. V, J and clone size reflect that table, while D and trimming were determined from the DNA. The sample table records 130,000 to 150,000 clones; approximately 91% of these occur just once. About 5% of the sample is held by the ten biggest clonotypes.

The sample's time point, from its label and the paper: about 28 days (+/-7) after the second vaccine dose. Interpreted using the paper, the treatment or condition label stands for: meningococcal conjugate vaccine given as trial control. Vaccinee samples were obtained from the UK trials COV001 and COV002, which included a single-blind randomized controlled phase 2/3 trial of AZD1222 (ChAdOx1 nCoV-19) in healthy adults. Trial participant PBMC samples were collected at day 0 and day 28 after the second dose for TCRbeta chain sequencing. In the case of this clone: This clone's antigen is unknown. No much larger clonotype is one base removed from it; base qualities were not supplied.

Sequencing was performed on peripheral blood, taken 28 days after the second dose of the MenACWY control vaccine. This sequence originates from an adult who received the MenACWY meningococcal vaccine as a control.

For the CDR3, the sequence is CASSPGTGGDETQYF. The bases are TGCGCCAGCAGCCCCGGGACAGGGGGCGATGAGACCCAGTACTTC. The chain employs TRBV5-1 and TRBJ2-5, with 12 central nucleotides matching TRBD1. The CDR3 covers 15 residues, taking in both the cysteine and the phenylalanine. The kept DNA is CDR3 alone, 45 bases in frame from the first base. V and J are trimmed by 4 bases and 5 bases, and the gene matches miss 6 bases of the junction. CDR1 SGHRS and CDR2 YFSETQ were looked up in the germline V gene.